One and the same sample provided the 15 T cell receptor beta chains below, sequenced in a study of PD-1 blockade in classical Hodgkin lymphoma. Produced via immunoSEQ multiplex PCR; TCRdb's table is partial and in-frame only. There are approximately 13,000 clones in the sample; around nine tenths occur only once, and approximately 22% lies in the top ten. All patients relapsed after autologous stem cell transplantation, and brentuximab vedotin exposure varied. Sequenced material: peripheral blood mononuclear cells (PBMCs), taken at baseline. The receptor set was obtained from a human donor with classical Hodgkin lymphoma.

The CDR3 sequence is CASSSGTMSHYEQYF. The CDR3 DNA reads TGTGCCAGCAGTTCCGGGACAATGAGCCACTACGAGCAGTACTTC. This sequence joins TRBV27 and TRBJ2-7; tentative D call: TRBD1 (6 bases). The CDR3 has 15 amino acids. The V and J ends lost 4 bases and 3 bases respectively, with 16 bases between them. Per the germline V gene, CDR1 is MNHEY and CDR2 is SMNVEV (reference sequence).

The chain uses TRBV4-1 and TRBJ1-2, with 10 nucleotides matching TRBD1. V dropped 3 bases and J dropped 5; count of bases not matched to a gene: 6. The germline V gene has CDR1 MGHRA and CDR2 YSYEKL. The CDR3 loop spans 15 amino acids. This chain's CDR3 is CASSQADRGMYGYTF. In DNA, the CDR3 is TGCGCCAGCAGCCAGGCGGACAGGGGGATGTATGGCTACACCTTC.

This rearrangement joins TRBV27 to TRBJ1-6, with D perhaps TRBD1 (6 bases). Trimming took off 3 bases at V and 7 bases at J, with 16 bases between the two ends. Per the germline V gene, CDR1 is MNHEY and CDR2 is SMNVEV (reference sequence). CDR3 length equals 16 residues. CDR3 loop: CASSFRQAVENSPLHF. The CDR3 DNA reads TGTGCCAGCAGTTTTCGACAGGCGGTGGAGAATTCACCCCTCCACTTT.

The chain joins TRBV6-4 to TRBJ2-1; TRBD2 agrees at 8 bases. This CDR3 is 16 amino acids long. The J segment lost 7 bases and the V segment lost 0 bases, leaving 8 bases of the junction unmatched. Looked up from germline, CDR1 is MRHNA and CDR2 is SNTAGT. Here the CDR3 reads CASSDSAAGDWNEQFF. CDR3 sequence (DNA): TGTGCCAGCAGTGACTCAGCAGCGGGAGATTGGAATGAGCAGTTCTTC.

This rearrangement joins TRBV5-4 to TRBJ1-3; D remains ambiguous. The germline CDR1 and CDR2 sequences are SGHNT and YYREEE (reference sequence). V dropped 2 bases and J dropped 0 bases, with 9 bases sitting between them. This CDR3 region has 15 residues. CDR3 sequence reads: CASSFGRSSGNTIYF. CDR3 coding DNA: TGTGCCAGCAGCTTCGGACGGAGCTCTGGAAACACCATATATTTT.

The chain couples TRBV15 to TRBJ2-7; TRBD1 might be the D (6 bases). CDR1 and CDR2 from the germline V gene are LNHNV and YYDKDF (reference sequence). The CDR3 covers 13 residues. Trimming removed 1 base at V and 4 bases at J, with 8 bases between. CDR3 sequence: CATSRVDSYEQYF. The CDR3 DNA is TGTGCCACCAGCAGAGTGGACAGTTACGAGCAGTACTTC.

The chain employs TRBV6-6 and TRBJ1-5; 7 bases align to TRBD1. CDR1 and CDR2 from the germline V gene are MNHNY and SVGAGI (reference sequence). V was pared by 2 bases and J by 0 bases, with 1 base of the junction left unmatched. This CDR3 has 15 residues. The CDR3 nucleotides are TGTGCCAGCAGTTACGGACAGGTTAGCAATCAGCCCCAGCATTTT. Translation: CASSYGQVSNQPQHF.

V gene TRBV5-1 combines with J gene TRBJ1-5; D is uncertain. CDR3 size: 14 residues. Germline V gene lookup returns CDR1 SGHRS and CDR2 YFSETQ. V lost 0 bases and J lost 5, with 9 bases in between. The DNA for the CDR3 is TGCGCCAGCAGCTTGGCACCAAGCGATCAGCCCCAGCATTTT. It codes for CASSLAPSDQPQHF.

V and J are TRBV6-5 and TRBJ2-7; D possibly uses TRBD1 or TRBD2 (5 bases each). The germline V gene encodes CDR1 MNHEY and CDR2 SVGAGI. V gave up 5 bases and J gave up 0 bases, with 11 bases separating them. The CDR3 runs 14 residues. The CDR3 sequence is CASSPGLSSYEQYF. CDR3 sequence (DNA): TGTGCCAGCAGTCCGGGGCTCTCCTCCTACGAGCAGTACTTC.

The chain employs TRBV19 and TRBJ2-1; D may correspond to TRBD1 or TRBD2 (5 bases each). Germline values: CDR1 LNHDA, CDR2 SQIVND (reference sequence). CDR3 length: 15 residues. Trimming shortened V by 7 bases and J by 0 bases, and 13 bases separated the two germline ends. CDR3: CASKVSGRSYNEQFF. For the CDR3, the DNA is TGTGCCAGTAAGGTGTCGGGGCGCTCCTACAATGAGCAGTTCTTC.

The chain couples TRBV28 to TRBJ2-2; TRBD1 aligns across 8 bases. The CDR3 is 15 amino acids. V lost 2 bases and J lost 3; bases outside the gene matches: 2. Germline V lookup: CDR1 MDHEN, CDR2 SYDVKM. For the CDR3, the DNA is TGTGCCAGCAGTTTAGGGGACAGGCACACCGGGGAGCTGTTTTTT. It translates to CASSLGDRHTGELFF. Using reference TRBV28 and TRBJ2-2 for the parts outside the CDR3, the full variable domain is DVKVTQSSRYLVKRTGEKVFLECVQDMDHENMFWYRQDPGLGLRLIYFSYDVKMKEKGDIPEGYSVSREKKERFSLILESASTNQTSMYLCASSLGDRHTGELFFGEGSRLTVL.

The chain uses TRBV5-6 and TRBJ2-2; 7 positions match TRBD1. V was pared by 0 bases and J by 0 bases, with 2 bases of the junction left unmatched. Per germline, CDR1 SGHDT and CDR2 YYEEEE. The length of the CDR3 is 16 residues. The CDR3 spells CASSLVQGANTGELFF. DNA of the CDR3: TGTGCCAGCAGCTTGGTCCAGGGGGCGAACACCGGGGAGCTGTTTTTT. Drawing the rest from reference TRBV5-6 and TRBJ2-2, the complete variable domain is DAGVTQSPTHLIKTRGQQVTLRCSPKSGHDTVSWYQQALGQGPQFIFQYYEEEERQRGNFPDRFSGHQFPNYSSELNVNALLLGDSALYLCASSLVQGANTGELFFGEGSRLTVL.

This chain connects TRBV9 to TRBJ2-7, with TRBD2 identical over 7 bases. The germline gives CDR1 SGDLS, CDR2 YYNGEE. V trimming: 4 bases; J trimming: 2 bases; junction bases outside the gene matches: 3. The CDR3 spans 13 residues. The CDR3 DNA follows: TGTGCCAGCAGCCCTAGCGGCCCCTACGAGCAGTACTTC. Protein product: CASSPSGPYEQYF.

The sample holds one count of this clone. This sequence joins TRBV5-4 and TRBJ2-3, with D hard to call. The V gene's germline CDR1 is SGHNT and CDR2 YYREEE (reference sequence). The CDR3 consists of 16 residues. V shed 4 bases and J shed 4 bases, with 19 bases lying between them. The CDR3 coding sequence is TGTGCCAGCAGCCCCCTATCCCTAGGTTTCGCAGATACGCAGTATTTT. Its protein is CASSPLSLGFADTQYF.

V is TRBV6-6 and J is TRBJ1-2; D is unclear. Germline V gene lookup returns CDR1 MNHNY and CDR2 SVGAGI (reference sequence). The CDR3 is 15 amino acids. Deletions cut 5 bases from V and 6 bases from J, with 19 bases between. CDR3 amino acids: CASSLEGNSPDGYTF. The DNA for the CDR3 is TGTGCCAGCAGTCTCGAGGGCAACAGCCCCGATGGCTACACCTTC.